These 5 T cell receptor beta chains were sequenced from one sample in a study of regulatory T cells in long-lasting Graves disease. The TCR beta library used iRepertoire HTBI primers with Arm-PCR amplification of CDR3. TCRdb analysed the multiplex PCR reads with MiXCR anew, one entry per CDR3 protein. Of hundreds of thousands of distinct CDR3 sequences detected, about 15% appear once; the ten largest clones hold about 20%. The time point is: newly diagnosed GD, antithyroid drugs for less than 3 months. The authors made the TCR library using RNA they extracted from PBMCs. In addition, the sample was reused for a study of T cells in Graves' hyperthyroidism and ophthalmopathy.

The starting material was peripheral blood mononuclear cells (PBMCs), obtained at new diagnosis, from a patient treated with antithyroid drugs. The receptors derive from a woman aged 25 to 39 with Graves disease.

This clonotype was seen at least ten times. The CDR3 DNA sequence: TGTGCCAGCAGTCCTAGTAGGATCCAAGAGACCCAGTACTTC. This encodes CASSPSRIQETQYF. The genes are TRBV6-1 and TRBJ2-5; D is unclear. Per germline, CDR1 MNHNS and CDR2 SASEGT. This CDR3 region has 14 residues. The V end was cut by 5 bases, the J end by 1 base, with 11 bases between.

This clonotype was seen ten or more times. This sequence joins TRBV27 and TRBJ2-5; unclear D gene. The J call may be incorrect, as the DNA end agrees better with TRBJ2-1. The CDR3 contains 13 residues. Germline V gives CDR1 MNHEY, CDR2 SMNVEV (reference sequence). CDR3 bases: TGTGCCAGCAGTTTGTCTAGAACACAATTCCAGTTCTTC. This translates into CASSLSRTQFQFF.

The sample holds many counts of this clonotype. CDR3 DNA: TGCAGTGCCGGAGCGGGAGCGGCGGATACGCAGTATTTT. Translation gives CSAGAGAADTQYF. This chain links TRBV20-1 with TRBJ2-3; TRBD2 matches 8 bases. The germline CDR1 and CDR2 sequences are DFQATT and SNEGSKA (reference sequence). Trimming at V came to 6 bases and at J to 6 bases, leaving 8 bases not matched to a gene. This CDR3 has 13 residues.

This chain links TRBV5-1 with TRBJ2-1, with D possibly being TRBD2 (6 bases). V was pared by 0 bases and J by 2 bases, with 12 bases between. The germline V gene encodes CDR1 SGHRS and CDR2 YFSETQ. The CDR3 has 16 residues. The CDR3 is CASSLGAGRTYNEQFF. The CDR3, as DNA: TGCGCCAGCAGCTTGGGGGCGGGACGGACCTACAATGAGCAGTTCTTC.

This clonotype was counted at least ten times. The chain combines TRBV28 with TRBJ2-1; D is unclear. The CDR3 consists of 16 residues. V lost 8 bases and J 4 bases, leaving 21 bases between the germline ends. Germline CDR1 reads MDHEN; CDR2 reads SYDVKM. CDR3 sequence reads: CASGIKIPTVYNEQFF. In DNA form, the CDR3 reads TGTGCCAGCGGAATAAAGATCCCCACAGTATACAATGAGCAGTTCTTC. Drawing the rest from reference TRBV28 and TRBJ2-1, the complete variable domain is DVKVTQSSRYLVKRTGEKVFLECVQDMDHENMFWYRQDPGLGLRLIYFSYDVKMKEKGDIPEGYSVSREKKERFSLILESASTNQTSMYLCASGIKIPTVYNEQFFGPGTRLTVL.